These 4 T cell receptor beta chains were all obtained from the same sample, sequenced in a study of spatial heterogeneity in lung cancer. TCRdb independently ran MiXCR on the 5' RACE reads; one entry per CDR3 protein. The table shows around 12,000 distinct CDR3 sequences, with around 13% occurring only once. As for time point: sample taken at primary tumor resection. Material for sequencing was whole RNA from tumor, nontumor lung or frozen PBMC, left unsorted. Source: PBMCs, taken at surgery. The receptors shown here come from a male donor with early-stage non-small cell lung cancer.

This clonotype was recorded a few times. The CDR3 here is CATSRDKLQNGYTF. As DNA, the CDR3 is TGTGCCACCAGCAGAGATAAACTCCAAAATGGCTACACCTTC. The chain couples TRBV15 to TRBJ1-2, with D unresolved. The CDR3 has 14 amino acids. The V and J ends lost 0 bases and 6 bases respectively, with 11 bases between them. Germline lookup yields CDR1 LNHNV and CDR2 YYDKDF (reference sequence).

The rearrangement joins TRBV6-2 or TRBV6-3 to TRBJ2-7; 10 bases line up with TRBD1. Germline trimming cut 6 bases from V and 3 bases from J; bases unmatched to any gene: 5. The CDR3 is made up of 14 amino acids. CDR1 is MNHEY and CDR2 is SVGEGT in the germline V gene. Here the CDR3 DNA reads TGTGCCAGCAGACGGGGACAGGGGATCTACGAGCAGTACTTC. Protein: CASRRGQGIYEQYF.

V usage is TRBV5-1 and J usage is TRBJ2-5, with D maybe TRBD1 (6 bases). The V gene's germline CDR1 is SGHRS and CDR2 YFSETQ. The CDR3 has 17 residues. Trimming removed 2 bases from V and 2 bases from J, with 19 bases in between. The chain's CDR3 is CASSFSRSQGIQETQYF. The CDR3 DNA reads as TGCGCCAGCAGCTTTTCCAGGAGCCAGGGGATACAAGAGACCCAGTACTTC. The full variable domain, completed using reference TRBV5-1 and TRBJ2-5, is KAGVTQTPRYLIKTRGQQVTLSCSPISGHRSVSWYQQTPGQGLQFLFEYFSETQRNKGNFPGRFSGRQFSNSRSEMNVSTLELGDSALYLCASSFSRSQGIQETQYFGPGTRLLVL.

The CDR3 nucleotides read TGTGCCAGCAGCTCAGGGGGGTCGGCAGATACGCAGTATTTT. Translated: CASSSGGSADTQYF. The chain joins TRBV7-2 to TRBJ2-3, with D possibly TRBD1 on 7 matching bases. This CDR3 has 14 amino acids. Germline CDR1 reads SGHTA; CDR2 reads FQGNSA. Deletions cut 4 bases from V and 4 bases from J, with 12 bases between.